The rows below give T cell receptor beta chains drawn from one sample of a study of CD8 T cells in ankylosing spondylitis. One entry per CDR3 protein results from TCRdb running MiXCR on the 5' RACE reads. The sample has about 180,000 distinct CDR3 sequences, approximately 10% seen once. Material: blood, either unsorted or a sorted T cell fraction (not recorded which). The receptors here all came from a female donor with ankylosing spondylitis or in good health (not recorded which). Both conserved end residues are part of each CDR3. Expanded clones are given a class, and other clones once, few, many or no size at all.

CDR3 protein: CASSLNRAGTYNEQFF; clone size: few; J gene: TRBJ2-1; V gene: TRBV11-2
CDR3 protein: CASPLPGGKVGEQLF; clone size: .; J gene: TRBJ2-1; V gene: TRBV7-9
CDR3 protein: CASSPRLKAVEQFF; clone size: many; J gene: TRBJ2-1; V gene: TRBV13
CDR3 protein: CSVDGKIYQETQYF; clone size: many; J gene: TRBJ2-5; V gene: TRBV29-1
CDR3 protein: CATSPGTSSYNEQFF; clone size: .; J gene: TRBJ2-1; V gene: TRBV15
CDR3 protein: CSADTSGDGYEQYF; clone size: .; J gene: TRBJ2-7; V gene: TRBV20-1
CDR3 protein: CARPTSGRRADTQYF; clone size: many; J gene: TRBJ2-3; V gene: TRBV24-1
CDR3 protein: CASSQEGERRDSQTNGELFF; clone size: .; J gene: TRBJ2-2; V gene: TRBV7-6
CDR3 protein: CASSSANNAQFF; clone size: .; J gene: TRBJ2-1; V gene: TRBV7-9
CDR3 protein: CASSRSSRRESTDTQYF; clone size: many; J gene: TRBJ2-3; V gene: TRBV12-3/TRBV12-4
CDR3 protein: CASSLGTSNQPQHF; clone size: .; J gene: TRBJ1-5; V gene: TRBV27
CDR3 protein: CASSYPRRDQYF; clone size: few; J gene: TRBJ2-7; V gene: TRBV6-2/TRBV6-3
CDR3 protein: CASSPPLGTPGADTQYF; clone size: few; J gene: TRBJ2-3; V gene: TRBV5-6
CDR3 protein: CASSLGGLAGDEQYF; clone size: few; J gene: TRBJ2-7; V gene: TRBV7-2
CDR3 protein: CSASGGLATNEQFF; clone size: .; J gene: TRBJ2-1; V gene: TRBV20-1
CDR3 protein: CASSFDRAYEQYF; clone size: many; J gene: TRBJ2-7; V gene: TRBV5-1